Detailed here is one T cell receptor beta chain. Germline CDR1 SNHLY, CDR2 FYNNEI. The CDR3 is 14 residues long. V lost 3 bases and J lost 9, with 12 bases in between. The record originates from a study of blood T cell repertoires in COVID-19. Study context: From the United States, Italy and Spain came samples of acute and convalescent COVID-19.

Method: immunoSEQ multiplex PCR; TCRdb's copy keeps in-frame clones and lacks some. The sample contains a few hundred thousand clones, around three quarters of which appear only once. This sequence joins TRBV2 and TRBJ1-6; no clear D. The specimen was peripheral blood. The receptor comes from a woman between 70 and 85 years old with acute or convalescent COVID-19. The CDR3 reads CASSEGLTISPLHF. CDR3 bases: TGTGCCAGCAGTGAGGGCCTAACGATTTCACCCCTCCACTTT.